This TCR beta chain is from a study of OX40 agonist ivuxolimab in advanced cancers. Regarding this clone: Its cognate antigen is unknown.

The assay was immunoSEQ multiplex PCR, and TCRdb's table has in-frame clones only and misses some. The table lists roughly 100,000 clones, around 95% of them singletons, with approximately 2% in the top ten. Study results and limitations: On average, CD8+ T cells had more expanded clones than CD4+.

The source material was CD4+ or CD8+ T cells sorted from blood, sampled in a trial of the OX40 agonist ivuxolimab. The sequence derives from an adult with an advanced solid tumor such as melanoma, head and neck, liver or kidney cancer.

The CDR3 nucleotides are TGTGCCAGCAGCCACCATCGGGGGGTCCACGGGGAGCTGTTTTTT. Its protein product is CASSHHRGVHGELFF. The gene calls are TRBV4-2 and TRBJ2-2; 7 bases agree with TRBD2. The V and J ends lost 3 bases and 7 bases, in that order; junction bases with no gene match: 8. This CDR3 comprises 15 residues. The germline gives CDR1 LGHNA, CDR2 YNFKEQ.